These T cell receptor beta chains were read from a single sample in a study of blood T cell repertoires in COVID-19. Sequencing used immunoSEQ multiplex PCR; TCRdb keeps in-frame clones, though not all of them. In the table there are some 170,000 clones, roughly 84% of which are singletons. The specimen was PBMCs or T cells enriched from blood (not recorded which). The receptors were sampled from a man aged 50 to 59 who had recovered from COVID-19. CDR3s include the opening cysteine and the closing phenylalanine or tryptophan.

TRBV10-2	TRBJ1-5	CASSPGRTQPQHF
TRBV5-4	TRBJ1-3	CASSLPGVGNTIYF
TRBV28	TRBJ1-3	CASRESSGNTIYF
TRBV5-1	TRBJ1-4	CASSGTGGIEKLFF
TRBV10-1	TRBJ1-1	CASAMDLSAEAFF
TRBV2	TRBJ1-1	CASSDPGGEGTEAFF
TRBV28	TRBJ1-2	CASSLSGSYGYTF
TRBV30	TRBJ2-5	CAWSVASGGSSETQYF
TRBV19	TRBJ2-7	CASTLGAPGGYEQYF
TRBV19	TRBJ2-7	CASSLDTSYEQYF
TRBV7-3	TRBJ2-1	CASSLEQGSYNEQFF
TRBV11-3	TRBJ2-7	CASSSAAAYEQYF
TRBV19	TRBJ2-5	CASSPGQQETQYF
TRBV10-1	TRBJ1-6	CASSEGDISSPLHF
TRBV7-2	TRBJ1-2	CASSFSRQGVGGGYTF
TRBV10-1	TRBJ1-1	CARDLSREENTEAFF
TRBV6-1	TRBJ1-2	CASSESLNHRTF
TRBV24-1	TRBJ2-1	CATSDPHSVNEQFF
TRBV5-1	TRBJ2-3	CASSLGQGSTDTQYF
TRBV5-1	TRBJ2-3	CASSLVPGTTDTQYF
TRBV3-1/TRBV3-2	TRBJ2-1	CASSQDSPSRSYNEQFF
TRBV19	TRBJ1-1	CASSIGARLVAEAFF
TRBV2	TRBJ1-5	CASRAGGSNQPQHF
TRBV16	TRBJ1-6	CASSQDRRSYNSPLHF
TRBV7-2	TRBJ1-2	CASSLDGGASIYGYTF